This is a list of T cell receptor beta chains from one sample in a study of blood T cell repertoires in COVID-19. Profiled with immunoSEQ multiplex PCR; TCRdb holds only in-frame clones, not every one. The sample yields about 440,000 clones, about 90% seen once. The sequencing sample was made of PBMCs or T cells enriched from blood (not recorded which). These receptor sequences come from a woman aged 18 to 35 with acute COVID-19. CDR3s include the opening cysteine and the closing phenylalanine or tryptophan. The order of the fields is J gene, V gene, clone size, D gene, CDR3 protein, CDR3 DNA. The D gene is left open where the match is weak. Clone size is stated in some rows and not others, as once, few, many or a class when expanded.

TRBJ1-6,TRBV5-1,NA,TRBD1,CASSSGTARPLHF,TGCGCCAGCAGCTCCGGGACAGCCAGGCCCCTCCACTTT
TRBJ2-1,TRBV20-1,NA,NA,CSGGVGQFF,TGCAGTGGGGGGGTTGGGCAGTTCTTC
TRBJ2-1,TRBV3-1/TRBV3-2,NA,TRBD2,CASSQERLAANNEQFF,TGTGCCAGCAGCCAAGAGCGGCTAGCGGCGAATAATGAGCAGTTCTTC
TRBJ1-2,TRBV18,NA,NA,CASSPSSRGGIYGYTF,TGTGCCAGCTCACCCTCCTCGCGGGGAGGGATCTATGGCTACACCTTC
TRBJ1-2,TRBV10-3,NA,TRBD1,CAIGTGNGYTF,TGTGCCATCGGGACAGGGAATGGCTACACCTTC
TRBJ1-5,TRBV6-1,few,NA,CASSERRNQPQHF,TGTGCCAGCAGTGAAAGGAGGAATCAGCCCCAGCATTTT
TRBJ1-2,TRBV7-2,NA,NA,CASSPPGTAGEKYGYTF,TGTGCCAGCAGCCCACCCGGGACGGCGGGGGAAAAGTATGGCTACACCTTC
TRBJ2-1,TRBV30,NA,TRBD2,CAWSVPGLAGPNEQFF,TGTGCCTGGAGTGTACCGGGACTAGCGGGACCCAATGAGCAGTTCTTC
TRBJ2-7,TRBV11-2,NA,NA,CASSLVTVGPYEQYF,TGTGCCAGCAGCTTGGTTACAGTGGGCCCCTACGAGCAGTACTTC
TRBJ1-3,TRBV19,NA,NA,CATREDIWSNTIYF,TGTGCCACCCGGGAGGACATATGGAGTAACACCATATATTTT
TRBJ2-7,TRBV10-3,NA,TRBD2,CAISEGLAGVREQYF,TGTGCCATCAGTGAGGGACTAGCGGGAGTACGGGAGCAGTACTTC
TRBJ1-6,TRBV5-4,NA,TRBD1,CASSSDMGQGYSPLHF,TGTGCCAGCAGCTCAGACATGGGACAGGGCTATTCACCCCTCCACTTT
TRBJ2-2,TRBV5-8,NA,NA,CASNPLAGHTGELFF,TGTGCCAGCAACCCCCTTGCGGGGCACACCGGGGAGCTGTTTTTT
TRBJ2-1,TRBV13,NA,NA,CASSLRTSNEQFF,TGTGCCAGCAGCTTGCGGACTTCCAATGAGCAGTTCTTC
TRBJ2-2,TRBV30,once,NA,CAWSVLRAGELFF,TGTGCCTGGAGTGTACTCCGGGCCGGGGAGCTGTTTTTT
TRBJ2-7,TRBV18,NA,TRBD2,CASRTSGGDPYEQYF,TGTGCCAGCCGGACTAGCGGGGGGGACCCCTACGAGCAGTACTTC
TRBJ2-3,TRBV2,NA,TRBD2,CASSGLAGGGPDTQYF,TGTGCCAGCAGTGGACTAGCGGGAGGGGGGCCAGATACGCAGTATTTT
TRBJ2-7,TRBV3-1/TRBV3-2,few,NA,CASSLRDRFSYEQYF,TGTGCCAGCAGCCTCCGAGACAGGTTCTCCTACGAGCAGTACTTC
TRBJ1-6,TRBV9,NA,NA,CASSAIPVDGSPLHF,TGTGCCAGCAGCGCTATCCCGGTCGATGGTTCACCCCTCCACTTT
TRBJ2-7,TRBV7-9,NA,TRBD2,CASSHSGNPPGREQYF,TGTGCCAGCAGCCATAGCGGGAACCCCCCCGGTCGCGAGCAGTACTTC
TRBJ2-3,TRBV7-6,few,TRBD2,CASSLVPGLAGAEADTQYF,TGTGCCAGCAGCCTTGTCCCGGGACTAGCGGGAGCGGAGGCAGATACGCAGTATTTT
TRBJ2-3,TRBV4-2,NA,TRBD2,CASSQEWPSGISDTQYF,TGTGCCAGCAGCCAAGAATGGCCTAGCGGGATATCAGATACGCAGTATTTT
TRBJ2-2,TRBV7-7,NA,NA,CASSLRTLNTGELFF,TGTGCTAGCAGCTTAAGGACATTGAACACCGGGGAGCTGTTTTTT
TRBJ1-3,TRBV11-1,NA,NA,CASSHGRGGNTIYF,TGTGCCAGCAGCCACGGACGAGGGGGAAACACCATATATTTT
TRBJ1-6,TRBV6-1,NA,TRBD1,CASSELGTGANSPLHF,TGTGCCAGCAGTGAGTTGGGGACAGGCGCTAATTCACCCCTCCACTTT
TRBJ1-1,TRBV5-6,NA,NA,CASSYSGIYTEAFF,TGTGCCAGCAGCTACTCAGGGATATACACTGAAGCTTTCTTT
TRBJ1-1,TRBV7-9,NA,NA,CASSSSLNTEAFF,TGTGCCAGCAGCTCCTCTTTGAACACTGAAGCTTTCTTT
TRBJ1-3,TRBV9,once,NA,CASSPDRQTGNTIYF,TGTGCCAGCAGTCCCGATAGACAGACTGGAAACACCATATATTTT
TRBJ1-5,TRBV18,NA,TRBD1,CASSPRQGDNQPQHF,TGTGCCAGCTCACCACGACAGGGGGACAATCAGCCCCAGCATTTT
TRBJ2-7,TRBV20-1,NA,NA,CSASPEVGYEQYF,TGCAGTGCTAGTCCTGAGGTGGGCTACGAGCAGTACTTC
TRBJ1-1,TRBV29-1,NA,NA,CSVDGYTEAFF,TGCAGCGTTGACGGTTACACTGAAGCTTTCTTT
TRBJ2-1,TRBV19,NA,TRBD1,CASRDPGQGARREQFF,TGTGCCAGTAGGGACCCGGGACAGGGGGCGAGAAGGGAGCAGTTCTTC
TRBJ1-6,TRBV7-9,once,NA,CASSVATGNYSPLHF,TGTGCCAGCAGCGTGGCCACAGGGAATTATTCACCCCTCCACTTT
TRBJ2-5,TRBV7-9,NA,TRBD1,CASSSLTGGKETQYF,TGTGCCAGCAGCTCGCTGACAGGGGGTAAAGAGACCCAGTACTTC
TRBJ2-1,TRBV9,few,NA,CASSVSELAASYNEQFF,TGTGCCAGCAGCGTCTCCGAACTAGCCGCCTCCTACAATGAGCAGTTCTTC
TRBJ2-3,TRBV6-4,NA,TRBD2,CATSVQRGGQSRQYF,TGTGCCACCTCGGTGCAGCGGGGGGGCCAGAGTAGGCAGTATTTT
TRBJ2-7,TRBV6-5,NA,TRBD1,CASSRDRGHEQYF,TGTGCCAGCAGTCGGGACAGGGGTCACGAGCAGTACTTC
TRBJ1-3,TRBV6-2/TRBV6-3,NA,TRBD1,CASSFEVGQLHSGNTIYF,TGTGCCAGCAGTTTCGAGGTGGGACAGCTACACTCTGGAAACACCATATATTTT
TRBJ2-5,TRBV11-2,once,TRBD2,CASSFSFGAGGAETQYF,TGTGCCAGCAGCTTTTCTTTTGGGGCGGGGGGGGCAGAGACCCAGTACTTC
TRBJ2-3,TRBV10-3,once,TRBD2,CAISVRAGETDTQYF,TGTGCCATCAGTGTGAGAGCGGGGGAGACTGATACGCAGTATTTT
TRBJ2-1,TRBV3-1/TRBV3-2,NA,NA,CASSQEDGSSYNEQFF,TGTGCCAGCAGCCAAGAGGACGGGAGCTCCTACAATGAGCAGTTCTTC